This TCR beta chain was identified during a study of regulatory T cells in long-lasting Graves disease. Overall study findings and caveats: Accuracy might have suffered from few samples. Newly diagnosed Graves' patients exceeded persistent ones in TCR diversity.

The CDR3 is 10 amino acids. From germline, CDR1 is MDHEN and CDR2 SYDVKM. Between the trimmed V and J ends, which lost 8 bases and 6 bases, there was a span of 8 bases. The table lists this clonotype with many counts. Antigen specificity is unknown. The TCR beta library used iRepertoire HTBI primers with Arm-PCR amplification of CDR3. MiXCR, run by TCRdb on the multiplex PCR reads, gives a single entry per CDR3 protein. The table has around 360,000 distinct CDR3 sequences, 15% to 20% seen once. Time point in this sample: newly diagnosed GD, antithyroid drugs for less than 3 months. Preparation of the TCR library used RNA extracted from PBMCs. The same data also contributed to another study, on T cells in Graves' hyperthyroidism and ophthalmopathy. According to that study: The HTBI set primed first-round TCR CDR3 RT-PCR.

This receptor was taken from a woman younger than 35 with Graves disease. This rearrangement joins TRBV28 to TRBJ2-7; TRBD1 is a possible D gene (5 bases). The sequencing here drew on peripheral blood mononuclear cells (PBMCs), taken at new diagnosis, from a patient treated with antithyroid drugs. The CDR3 DNA follows: TGTGCCAGCGGACAAATCGAGCAGTACTTC. It specifies CASGQIEQYF.